Listed here are 18 T cell receptor beta chains from one sample, sequenced in a study of CD8 T cells in Susac syndrome. An input of roughly 0.5 to 1 ug of RNA was subjected to reverse transcription using random hexamers. TCRdb reprocessed the immunoSEQ multiplex PCR reads via MiXCR and lists one record per CDR3 protein. The table shows roughly 190,000 distinct CDR3 sequences, with approximately 94% occurring only once. The specimen sequenced was CD4+ T cells from PBMCs. The receptors were gathered from a human donor in good health.

The CDR3 DNA reads TGCGCCAGCAGCGAGGGACCTGAAGAGACCCAGTACTTC. This gives the protein CASSEGPEETQYF. The rearrangement joins TRBV5-1 to TRBJ2-5; the D call may be TRBD1 or TRBD2 (5 bases each). Germline V CDR1 and CDR2: SGHRS, YFSETQ. The V end lost 4 bases, the J end lost 3 bases, and 10 bases lay between the germline ends. This CDR3 is 13 amino acids long. The entire variable domain, with the rest obtained from reference TRBV5-1 and TRBJ2-5, is as follows: KAGVTQTPRYLIKTRGQQVTLSCSPISGHRSVSWYQQTPGQGLQFLFEYFSETQRNKGNFPGRFSGRQFSNSRSEMNVSTLELGDSALYLCASSEGPEETQYFGPGTRLLVL.

The genes are TRBV7-2 and TRBJ1-1; no clear D gene. Trimming took 1 base from V and 7 from J, leaving 13 bases between them. Germline lookup yields CDR1 SGHTA and CDR2 FQGNSA. This CDR3 contains 14 residues. The CDR3 DNA is TGTGCCAGCAGCTTAGTTCTGGGATGGGATGAAGCTTTCTTT. Translating it yields CASSLVLGWDEAFF. Full variable domain (rest looked up from reference TRBV7-2 and TRBJ1-1): GAGVSQSPSNKVTEKGKDVELRCDPISGHTALYWYRQSLGQGLEFLIYFQGNSAPDKSGLPSDRFSAERTGGSVSTLTIQRTQQEDSAVYLCASSLVLGWDEAFFGQGTRLTVV.

CDR3 loop: CASRLGQMNTEAFF. CDR3 nucleotides: TGTGCCAGCAGGCTGGGACAGATGAACACTGAAGCTTTCTTT. The chain has TRBV6-6 and TRBJ1-1, with 7 bases fitting TRBD1. V lost 6 bases to trimming and J lost 0 bases; unmatched junction nucleotides: 4. Germline V CDR1 and CDR2: MNHNY, SVGAGI (reference sequence). There are 14 residues in the CDR3.

The CDR3 DNA reads TGTGCCAGCTCACCACTGGCCCCCAATGAGCAGTTCTTC. This translates into CASSPLAPNEQFF. The chain combines TRBV18 with TRBJ2-1; D unclear. The CDR3 totals 13 residues. Germline V CDR1 and CDR2: KGHSH, LQKENI. Trimming cost V 1 base and J 6 bases, with 7 bases left between them.

This clonotype has just one count. The chain joins TRBV14 to TRBJ1-5; D unclear. Germline V gives CDR1 SGHDN, CDR2 FVKESK. Trimming removed 0 bases from V and 4 bases from J, with 4 bases in between. The CDR3 is 13 amino acids. Here the CDR3 DNA reads TGTGCCAGCAGCCAAGAGACAAATCAGCCCCAGCATTTT. Protein product: CASSQETNQPQHF.

The CDR3 nucleotides read TGTGCCAGCAGTTCCGCAGGTGGGGGTCAGCCCCAGCATTTT. It yields the protein CASSSAGGGQPQHF. This chain joins TRBV6-6 and TRBJ1-5; D is possibly TRBD1 (5 bases). V was cut by 4 bases and J by 6 bases, with 13 bases left in between. Germline V gene sequence: CDR1 MNHNY, CDR2 SVGAGI (reference sequence). The CDR3 is made up of 14 amino acids.

The chain joins TRBV20-1 to TRBJ2-5, with TRBD2 as a possible D gene (5 bases). V was clipped by 1 base and J by 2 bases, with 8 bases between them. Germline V gene sequence: CDR1 DFQATT, CDR2 SNEGSKA (reference sequence). This CDR3 has 13 amino acids. The CDR3 DNA follows: TGCAGTGCTAGAGGCAGGAGGCAAGAGACCCAGTACTTC. Translated: CSARGRRQETQYF.

The gene calls are TRBV18 and TRBJ1-1; D is ambiguous. CDR3 length: 15 residues. Germline V gives CDR1 KGHSH, CDR2 LQKENI. The V and J ends lost 3 bases and 5 bases respectively, with 16 bases between them. The CDR3 loop is CASSPNEGGMTEAFF. The CDR3 DNA sequence: TGTGCCAGCTCACCGAATGAGGGCGGGATGACTGAAGCTTTCTTT.

DNA of the CDR3: TGCAGTGCAAGCCTAGGTCAGGCCGCGGAGACCCAGTACTTC. It codes for CSASLGQAAETQYF. V is TRBV20-1 and J is TRBJ2-5, with no clear D. Germline V gene data show CDR1 as DFQATT and CDR2 as SNEGSKA (reference sequence). The CDR3 totals 14 residues. V gave up 6 bases and J gave up 5 bases, with 19 bases separating them.

V usage is TRBV12-3 or TRBV12-4 and J usage is TRBJ1-6, with 7 bases lining up with TRBD1. The CDR3 consists of 16 residues. The junction had 7 bases not matched to a gene; V was cut back by 4 bases and J by 4 bases. CDR3 sequence (DNA): TGTGCCAGCAGTTCGACCGTGGGACAGTATAATTCACCCCTCCACTTT. Protein product: CASSSTVGQYNSPLHF.

This chain links TRBV20-1 with TRBJ2-1; 9 nucleotides align to TRBD2. The V gene end was trimmed by 6 bases and the J gene end by 7 bases; junction bases not matched to a gene: 10. Germline CDR1 reads DFQATT; CDR2 reads SNEGSKA (reference sequence). The CDR3 runs 14 residues. CDR3 bases: TGCAGTGCAGCCATAGCGGGGGCAAGGAATGAGCAGTTCTTC. It encodes CSAAIAGARNEQFF.

J is TRBJ2-7 and V is TRBV6-6; the match to TRBD1 covers 8 bases. CDR1 and CDR2 from the germline V gene are MNHNY and SVGAGI (reference sequence). CDR3 length equals 14 residues. V trimming: 5 bases; J trimming: 6 bases; junction bases outside the gene matches: 9. The CDR3 protein is CASSTWTGTREQYV. The CDR3 DNA reads TGTGCCAGCAGTACGTGGACAGGGACTCGCGAGCAGTACGTC.

The rearrangement joins TRBV3-1 to TRBJ1-6; a possible D gene is TRBD1 (5 bases). Trimming took 1 base from V and 8 from J, leaving 12 bases between them. Germline V lookup: CDR1 LGHDT, CDR2 YNNKEL (reference sequence). The CDR3 sequence is 15 residues long. CDR3 bases: TGTGCCAGCAGCCAAGTAGCCGGAGGGGATTCACCCCTCCACTTT. Translated: CASSQVAGGDSPLHF.

The CDR3 reads CASSQLSTTEAFF. The CDR3, as DNA: TGTGCCAGCAGCCAGCTGTCGACGACTGAAGCTTTCTTT. The chain is built from TRBV14 and TRBJ1-1; D not resolved. From germline, CDR1 is SGHDN and CDR2 FVKESK. The CDR3 is made up of 13 amino acids. Trimming cost V 3 bases and J 5 bases, with 10 bases left between them.

The rearrangement links TRBV6-1 to TRBJ1-5, with D hard to call. This CDR3 spans 15 amino acids. The germline CDR1 and CDR2 sequences are MNHNS and SASEGT. Trimming shortened V by 7 bases and J by 2 bases, and 15 bases separated the two germline ends. CDR3 sequence: CASNNRQFGNQPQHF. CDR3 coding DNA: TGTGCCAGCAATAATCGGCAGTTTGGCAATCAGCCCCAGCATTTT.

The genes are TRBV9 and TRBJ2-5, with 13 bases that match TRBD2. The CDR3 loop spans 18 amino acids. Per the germline V gene, CDR1 is SGDLS and CDR2 is YYNGEE. The J segment lost 3 bases and the V segment lost 4 bases, leaving 12 bases of the junction unmatched. The CDR3 DNA reads TGTGCCAGCAGCCAGCAACTAGCGGGGGGGCCGGGAAAAGAGACCCAGTACTTC. It specifies CASSQQLAGGPGKETQYF. Complete variable domain (other parts from reference TRBV9 and TRBJ2-5): DSGVTQTPKHLITATGQRVTLRCSPRSGDLSVYWYQQSLDQGLQFLIQYYNGEERAKGNILERFSAQQFPDLHSELNLSSLELGDSALYFCASSQQLAGGPGKETQYFGPGTRLLVL.

The chain combines TRBV19 with TRBJ1-5, with D unresolved. CDR3 length equals 15 residues. The germline V gene has CDR1 LNHDA and CDR2 SQIVND (reference sequence). With 3 bases removed from V and 3 bases from J, the gap between germline ends came to 12 bases. The CDR3 spells CASSITQNPNQPQHF. For the CDR3, the DNA is TGTGCCAGTAGTATTACCCAGAATCCCAATCAGCCCCAGCATTTT.

The rearrangement uses TRBV20-1 and TRBJ1-6; D is ambiguous. In germline, CDR1 is DFQATT, CDR2 SNEGSKA (reference sequence). Deletions cut 4 bases from V and 9 bases from J, with 22 bases between. The CDR3 contains 16 residues. The CDR3 DNA follows: TGCAGTGCTATAGGCCACGGGTCAGGTCAGGTTTCACCCCTCCACTTT. It is translated as CSAIGHGSGQVSPLHF.